These 6 T cell receptor beta chains were sequenced from one sample in a study of T-cell reconstitution after alpha-beta-depleted transplantation in children (dated by TCRdb to 2015 to 2016). The library was made by PCR. For sequencing, an Illumina HiSeq 2500 was employed. To normalize quantification of the TCRbeta repertoire, the TCR libraries were built with molecular barcoding that relied on unique molecular identifiers. Using fastp trimming at Q25 and MiXCR clonotype assembly, TCRdb reanalyzed the public sequencing data and kept in-frame beta chains. All rows with the same CDR3 protein become a single entry with the most common DNA and genes. This sample gives a few hundred thousand distinct CDR3 sequences in total; roughly 27% of them show up just once. Of the sample, about 35% falls within the top ten clones. The sample's treatment or condition, from its label and the paper: allogeneic hematopoietic cell transplantation with graft depleted of TCRalphabeta T cells and CD19 B cells.

Sequencing used PBMCs, obtained before TCRalphabeta/CD19-depleted stem cell transplant. The receptors shown here come from a boy less than two years old with Wiskott-Aldrich syndrome, due to receive a stem cell transplant.

This clonotype was seen only a few times. The V and J genes are TRBV5-1 and TRBJ2-7; a possible D gene is TRBD2 (5 bases). CDR1 is SGHRS, CDR2 YFSETQ, per germline. CDR3 length: 12 amino acids. Trimming cost V 0 bases and J 5 bases, with 6 bases left between them. The CDR3 DNA reads TGCGCCAGCAGCTTGGGGCGGGACGAGCAGTACTTC. Translating gives CASSLGRDEQYF. The variable domain in full, completed from reference TRBV5-1 and TRBJ2-7, reads KAGVTQTPRYLIKTRGQQVTLSCSPISGHRSVSWYQQTPGQGLQFLFEYFSETQRNKGNFPGRFSGRQFSNSRSEMNVSTLELGDSALYLCASSLGRDEQYFGPGTRLTVT.

This chain uses TRBV20-1 with TRBJ2-2; 11 positions match TRBD1. The germline V gene encodes CDR1 DFQATT and CDR2 SNEGSKA (reference sequence). The CDR3 runs to 14 residues. J gave up 7 bases and V 3 bases, and 4 bases lay outside the gene matches. In DNA form, the CDR3 reads TGCAGTGCTAGTGGACAGGGGGCGGGCGGGGAGCTGTTTTTT. Its translation is CSASGQGAGGELFF.

This clonotype was counted only a few times. The chain recombines TRBV15 with TRBJ2-2; perhaps D is TRBD1 or TRBD2 (5 bases each). The ends were cut back, 0 bases at V and 0 bases at J, with 8 bases in the middle. The CDR3 is 16 amino acids. Per the germline V gene, CDR1 is LNHNV and CDR2 is YYDKDF (reference sequence). The CDR3 bases are TGTGCCACCAGCAGAGACCGGGACCCGAACACCGGGGAGCTGTTTTTT. Protein: CATSRDRDPNTGELFF. Filled out from reference TRBV15 and TRBJ2-2, the complete variable domain reads DAMVIQNPRYQVTQFGKPVTLSCSQTLNHNVMYWYQQKSSQAPKLLFHYYDKDFNNEADTPDNFQSRRPNTSFCFLDIRSPGLGDTAMYLCATSRDRDPNTGELFFGEGSRLTVL.

The rearrangement joins TRBV27 to TRBJ2-1; 13 bases agree with TRBD2. Germline V lookup: CDR1 MNHEY, CDR2 SMNVEV (reference sequence). V shed 2 bases and J 9 bases; nucleotides not matched to a gene: 13. The CDR3 loop spans 18 amino acids. CDR3 sequence: CASSLTGTSGIWAGEQFF. CDR3 in DNA: TGTGCCAGCAGTTTAACCGGGACTAGCGGGATCTGGGCTGGTGAGCAGTTCTTC.

The table lists this clonotype with a few counts. The chain joins TRBV27 to TRBJ1-4, with TRBD1 identical over 9 bases. Per germline, CDR1 MNHEY and CDR2 SMNVEV (reference sequence). After removal of 5 bases from V and 0 bases from J, the junction contained 7 bases not matched to a gene. This CDR3 contains 17 residues. The CDR3 spells CASSLNRGRATNEKLFF. The CDR3 nucleotides read TGTGCCAGCAGTCTTAACAGGGGGCGGGCAACTAATGAAAAACTGTTTTTT.

This clonotype has just a few counts. This chain connects TRBV18 to TRBJ2-7; 7 bases map to TRBD2. There are 13 residues in the CDR3. The germline V gene has CDR1 KGHSH and CDR2 LQKENI. The V and J ends lost 2 bases and 3 bases, in that order; junction bases with no gene match: 1. In nucleotides, the CDR3 is TGTGCCAGCTCACCAACTAGCGACTACGAGCAGTACTTC. Translating it yields CASSPTSDYEQYF.